This T cell receptor beta chain was identified in a study of T cells in Graves' hyperthyroidism and ophthalmopathy. The blood specimen was taken at initial hyperthyroidism diagnosis, before any ophthalmopathy symptoms. Amplified TCR beta CDR3 regions came from RNA transcripts. The HTBI primer set served for first-round RT-PCR of the TCR CDR3. TCRdb fed the multiplex PCR reads into MiXCR, producing one record per CDR3 protein. The data contain 380,000 or so distinct CDR3 sequences, less than 15% of them singletons. This clonotype occurred a few times. Germline lookup yields CDR1 GTSNPN and CDR2 SVGIG (reference sequence). V shed 0 bases and J 4 bases; nucleotides not matched to a gene: 8. The CDR3 length is 16 residues.

The rearrangement uses TRBV30 and TRBJ2-3; 9 bases fit TRBD2. Sequencing was carried out using blood. This TCR derives from a man in his thirties or forties with Graves' hyperthyroidism that later progressed to Graves' ophthalmopathy. DNA of the CDR3: TGTGCCTGGAGTGTAGGCCTAGCGGGGTCTTCAGATACGCAGTATTTT. Amino acids: CAWSVGLAGSSDTQYF.